This TCR beta chain originates from a study of identical twins. In the case of this clonotype: Its antigen is unknown.

CDR1 and CDR2 (germline): SNHLY, FYNNEI. The CDR3 has 15 amino acids. V trimming: 4 bases; J trimming: 5 bases; junction bases outside the gene matches: 11. TCRdb reanalysed the 5' RACE reads using MiXCR and keeps one entry per CDR3 protein. The repertoire has under 300,000 distinct CDR3 sequences, roughly 13% of them found once; the top ten carry more than 3.5%. Findings of the study overall: Beta clonotypes that were abundant in cord blood contained fewer insertions, a pattern absent from memory repertoires. The study found weaker excess twin sharing in beta out-of-frame sequences.

Every one of the donors was a healthy Caucasian. This sample was also put to use in a study of yellow fever vaccine responses in identical twins. This second study says: Twins' vaccine T cell response reportedly gave the appearance of partial convergence and partial personalization.

The clonotype originates from a woman between 18 and 30 years old in good health. Sequenced input: memory (CD45RO+) T cells sorted from blood. The rearrangement joins TRBV2 to TRBJ2-7, with 7 bases aligning to TRBD1. Here the CDR3 DNA reads TGTGCCAGCAGTGTCAGTGACAGGGCTTACGACGAGCAGTACTTC. It yields the protein CASSVSDRAYDEQYF. Full variable domain (outside the CDR3, taken from reference TRBV2 and TRBJ2-7): EPEVTQTPSHQVTQMGQEVILRCVPISNHLYFYWYRQILGQKVEFLVSFYNNEISEKSEIFDDQFSVERPDGSNFTLKIRSTKLEDSAMYFCASSVSDRAYDEQYFGPGTRLTVT.